The sequence of this T cell receptor (beta chain) was determined in a study of blood T cell repertoires in COVID-19. At the level of the study: Collection of acute and convalescent COVID-19 samples took place in the United States, Italy and Spain.

TCRdb's copy holds only in-frame clones and misses some; the assay was immunoSEQ multiplex PCR. This sample has more than 35,000 clones, with approximately 90% found just once. Trimming removed 2 bases from V and 9 bases from J; junction bases left unmatched: 7. The CDR3 is 14 residues long. In germline, CDR1 is KGHSH, CDR2 LQKENI. The rearrangement joins TRBV18 to TRBJ2-1, with 7 bases aligning to TRBD2. The source of this sequence is a man aged 65 to 85 with acute or convalescent COVID-19. Sequenced material: peripheral blood. In nucleotides, the CDR3 is TGTGCCAGCTCACCAATTAGCGGGTTTGGTGAGCAGTTCTTC. The encoded protein is CASSPISGFGEQFF. The whole variable domain, remainder taken from reference TRBV18 and TRBJ2-1, is NAGVMQNPRHLVRRRGQEARLRCSPMKGHSHVYWYRQLPEEGLKFMVYLQKENIIDESGMPKERFSAEFPKEGPSILRIQQVVRGDSAAYFCASSPISGFGEQFFGPGTRLTVL.